A selection of T cell receptor beta chains follows, all from one sample in a study of T cell responses to AZD1222 COVID-19 vaccine. The table came from immunoSEQ multiplex PCR; TCRdb's copy has only in-frame clones and leaves some out. The sample has 150,000 to 250,000 clones, 91% seen once. The sequenced sample was peripheral blood, obtained 28 days after the second AZD1222 dose. The origin of the receptors is an adult who received the AZD1222 COVID-19 vaccine. Both conserved end residues are part of each CDR3. The D gene is left open where the match is weak. Clone size appears in some rows only: once, few, many, or a class for an expanded clone.

TRBV29-1	TRBJ1-1	.	.	CSVGSNTEAFF	TGCAGCGTAGGGTCGAACACTGAAGCTTTCTTT
TRBV21-1	TRBJ1-1	.	.	CASSKRGDIREAFF	TGTGCCAGCAGTAAAAGGGGGGACATAAGGGAAGCTTTCTTT
TRBV5-4	TRBJ2-4	TRBD1	once	CASSHSRDRLNIQYF	TGTGCCAGCAGCCACTCCCGGGACAGGTTAAACATTCAGTACTTC
TRBV7-9	TRBJ1-2	.	.	CASSLEVQAYGYTF	TGTGCCAGCAGCTTAGAGGTACAGGCCTATGGCTACACCTTC
TRBV10-3	TRBJ2-3	.	.	CAITGTRSTDTQYF	TGTGCCATCACGGGGACCCGCAGCACAGATACGCAGTATTTT
TRBV14	TRBJ1-5	.	.	CASSPGGLNQPQHF	TGTGCCAGCAGCCCCGGGGGCTTAAATCAGCCCCAGCATTTT
TRBV30	TRBJ2-3	.	.	CAWDPQGDTQYF	TGTGCCTGGGACCCACAGGGAGATACGCAGTATTTT
TRBV5-1	TRBJ1-1	.	.	CASREGGISAEAFF	TGCGCCAGCAGGGAGGGCGGGATTTCGGCTGAAGCTTTCTTT
TRBV2	TRBJ2-5	TRBD2	.	CASIGASGQETQYF	TGTGCCAGCATCGGAGCTAGCGGCCAAGAGACCCAGTACTTC
TRBV11-2	TRBJ2-3	TRBD2	few	CASRAPGLAVSTDTQYF	TGTGCCAGCCGAGCCCCGGGACTAGCGGTTAGCACAGATACGCAGTATTTT
TRBV21-1	TRBJ2-5	.	.	CATLGSGKETQYF	TGTGCCACCCTAGGGAGTGGGAAAGAGACCCAGTACTTC
TRBV5-1	TRBJ2-5	.	.	CASSWGLEETQYF	TGCGCCAGCAGCTGGGGATTGGAGGAGACCCAGTACTTC
TRBV7-8	TRBJ1-2	TRBD1	.	CASSKDRGPGYGYTF	TGTGCCAGCAGCAAGGACAGGGGGCCGGGCTATGGCTACACCTTC
TRBV6-5	TRBJ2-1	TRBD1	.	CASSRDRAYNEQFF	TGTGCCAGCAGCCGGGACAGGGCCTACAATGAGCAGTTCTTC
TRBV30	TRBJ2-1	TRBD2	.	CAWSVALAGGGNEQFF	TGTGCCTGGAGTGTGGCCCTAGCGGGAGGGGGCAATGAGCAGTTCTTC
TRBV18	TRBJ2-6	.	.	CASSPGVSGANVLTF	TGTGCCAGCTCACCTGGAGTGTCTGGGGCCAACGTCCTGACTTTC
TRBV28	TRBJ2-5	.	.	CASSLAIPETQYF	TGTGCCAGCAGTTTGGCCATACCAGAGACCCAGTACTTC
TRBV18	TRBJ2-7	TRBD1	.	CASSPTRGQGYEQYF	TGTGCCAGCTCACCGACCCGGGGACAGGGCTACGAGCAGTACTTC
TRBV28	TRBJ1-5	.	.	CASKGGAGGQPQHF	TGTGCCAGCAAGGGGGGGGCTGGAGGTCAGCCCCAGCATTTT
TRBV5-4	TRBJ1-1	.	.	CASSSAVAVNTEAFF	TGTGCCAGCAGCTCGGCGGTGGCCGTGAACACTGAAGCTTTCTTT
TRBV6-1	TRBJ2-3	.	few	CASSEALRGLANTHTQYF	TGTGCCAGCAGTGAAGCGCTTCGTGGGCTAGCCAACACGCATACGCAGTATTTT
TRBV28	TRBJ2-1	.	once	CASSEQQLALYNEQFF	TGTGCCAGCAGTGAGCAACAGCTAGCCCTCTACAATGAGCAGTTCTTC
TRBV6-1	TRBJ1-5	.	.	CASSDTGFSQPQHF	TGTGCCAGCAGTGATACAGGGTTCTCTCAGCCCCAGCATTTT
TRBV3-1/TRBV3-2	TRBJ1-1	.	few	CASSQQLNTEAFF	TGTGCCAGCAGCCAGCAATTGAACACTGAAGCTTTCTTT
TRBV27	TRBJ1-1	.	few	CASSLVPPRSYTEAFF	TGTGCCAGCAGTTTGGTTCCCCCTCGTAGTTACACTGAAGCTTTCTTT
TRBV5-1	TRBJ1-2	.	.	CASSLVSGSANYGYTF	TGCGCCAGCAGCTTGGTTTCAGGGAGTGCCAACTATGGCTACACCTTC
TRBV5-1	TRBJ1-1	.	.	CASRSTFRSYTEAFF	TGCGCCAGCAGATCTACGTTCAGATCCTACACTGAAGCTTTCTTT
TRBV5-1	TRBJ2-3	.	.	CASIDMSDTQYF	TGCGCCAGCATCGACATGTCCGATACGCAGTATTTT
TRBV5-1	TRBJ2-1	.	once	CASSLGTAISSYNEQFF	TGCGCCAGCAGCCTCGGGACTGCTATAAGCTCCTACAATGAGCAGTTCTTC
TRBV10-2	TRBJ2-1	.	.	CASGSLGSPSSYNEQFF	TGCGCCAGCGGCTCCCTGGGCAGTCCAAGCTCCTACAATGAGCAGTTCTTC
TRBV28	TRBJ1-4	TRBD1	.	CAGERDRSEKLFF	TGTGCCGGGGAACGGGACAGAAGTGAAAAACTGTTTTTT
TRBV6-5	TRBJ1-2	.	.	CASAYLGANYGYTF	TGTGCCAGCGCCTACTTAGGGGCTAACTATGGCTACACCTTC
TRBV30	TRBJ1-4	.	.	CAWSVLEPTNEKLFF	TGTGCCTGGAGTGTACTCGAACCAACTAATGAAAAACTGTTTTTT
TRBV6-1	TRBJ2-1	.	.	CASSEGRVGPYNEQFF	TGTGCCAGCAGTGAAGGAAGGGTAGGACCTTACAATGAGCAGTTCTTC
TRBV19	TRBJ2-5	TRBD1	.	CASSRQGQQETQYF	TGTGCCAGTAGTCGACAGGGACAGCAAGAGACCCAGTACTTC
TRBV19	TRBJ1-1	.	.	CASSIDGRGRGGAFF	TGTGCCAGTAGTATAGACGGGCGGGGGCGCGGAGGTGCTTTCTTT
TRBV28	TRBJ2-3	.	.	CASSSSVLFDTQYF	TGTGCCAGCAGTTCTAGCGTTTTGTTTGATACGCAGTATTTT
TRBV20-1	TRBJ1-3	TRBD1	.	CSASSQGASGNTIYF	TGCAGTGCTAGTAGTCAGGGGGCTTCTGGAAACACCATATATTTT
TRBV4-1	TRBJ2-5	.	.	CASSRLTLETQYF	TGCGCCAGCAGCCGATTGACATTAGAGACCCAGTACTTC